The clone carrying this T cell receptor (beta chain) was detected only a few times. The antigen remains undetermined. The CDR3 spans 16 residues. The germline gives CDR1 SGHNT, CDR2 YYREEE (reference sequence). Trimming removed 4 bases from V and 0 bases from J; junction bases left unmatched: 6. Combining iRepertoire HTBI primers with Arm-PCR of CDR3 regions, the authors built TCR beta libraries. MiXCR, applied by TCRdb to the multiplex PCR reads, yields one record per CDR3 protein. Of 350,000 to 450,000 distinct CDR3 sequences detected, 12% appear once; the ten largest clones hold approximately 19%. The sample comes from a study of regulatory T cells in long-lasting Graves disease. Regarding time point: newly diagnosed GD, antithyroid drugs for less than 3 months. TCR sequences were obtained from RNA taken from PBMCs. Overall study findings and caveats: The study found persistent patients shared more public clonotypes (approximately 2,700) than new patients (roughly 880).

This sample also appeared in a second study, on T cells in Graves' hyperthyroidism and ophthalmopathy.

The receptor comes from a woman aged 18-35 years with Graves disease. The sequencing here drew on peripheral blood mononuclear cells (PBMCs), taken at new diagnosis, from a patient treated with antithyroid drugs. The chain carries TRBV5-4 and TRBJ2-2; 7 bases are shared with TRBD1. The CDR3 sequence: CASSDRQGSNTGELFF. CDR3 bases: TGTGCCAGCAGCGATCGACAGGGTTCGAACACCGGGGAGCTGTTTTTT.